This TCR beta chain emerged from a study of T cells of healthy individuals. This clonotype appeared many times. TCRdb fed the 5' RACE reads into MiXCR, producing one record per CDR3 protein. This sample has around 98,000 distinct CDR3 sequences, with 17% found just once. This receptor was obtained from a human donor in good health.

The CDR3 reads CASREGVGTDTQYF. The CDR3 bases are TGTGCTTCTAGGGAGGGGGTGGGCACAGATACGCAGTATTTT. This chain connects TRBV27 to TRBJ2-3; perhaps TRBD2 as D (7 bases). Germline CDR1 reads MNHEY; CDR2 reads SMNVEV (reference sequence). This CDR3 is 14 amino acids long.